These 23 T cell receptor beta chains share one sample of origin, sequenced in a study of T cells in tumors after PD-1 blockade. Assay used: immunoSEQ multiplex PCR; TCRdb lists only in-frame clones, some missing. In the table there are tens of thousands of clones, around 73% of which are singletons. The material was PBMCs, obtained after anti-PD-1 treatment. These TCRs come from a human donor with basal cell carcinoma.

This chain uses TRBV4-2 with TRBJ2-3; 8 positions match TRBD2. This CDR3 spans 18 amino acids. V lost 2 bases, J lost 8 bases, and 18 bases stayed unmatched. CDR1 is LGHNA, CDR2 YNFKEQ, per germline. The CDR3 here is CASSQSNGTRRVRGTQYF. CDR3 DNA sequence: TGTGCCAGCAGCCAAAGTAACGGGACTAGGAGGGTAAGAGGTACGCAGTATTTT.

This clone has a handful of counts. Written as DNA, the CDR3 is TGTGCCAGTAGTATAGACCGTCGACCAGGGGGGACTGAAGCTTTCTTT. Encoded protein: CASSIDRRPGGTEAFF. J is TRBJ1-1 and V is TRBV19; 7 positions agree with TRBD1. Germline loops: CDR1 LNHDA, CDR2 SQIVND (reference sequence). Trimming took 0 bases from V and 5 from J; bases not matched to a gene: 9. There are 16 residues in the CDR3.

The chain couples TRBV7-2 to TRBJ2-7; perhaps TRBD1 as D (6 bases). Germline V gene sequence: CDR1 SGHTA, CDR2 FQGNSA. The CDR3 runs to 15 residues. V gave up 2 bases and J gave up 7 bases, with 18 bases separating them. DNA of the CDR3: TGTGCCAGCAGCTTAATGAGACAGGTCCCTGGGGAGCAGTACTTC. This sequence encodes CASSLMRQVPGEQYF.

The gene calls are TRBV30 and TRBJ2-1; D might be TRBD2 (6 bases). Trimming shortened V by 4 bases and J by 5 bases, and 15 bases separated the two germline ends. Germline CDR1 reads GTSNPN; CDR2 reads SVGIG (reference sequence). The CDR3 loop spans 14 amino acids. The CDR3 nucleotides read TGTGCCTGGACTCCCGCGGGAATGGACAATGAGCAGTTCTTC. Encoded protein: CAWTPAGMDNEQFF.

The chain recombines TRBV11-3 with TRBJ2-7; weak D call: TRBD2 (6 bases). CDR3 size: 14 residues. Germline-derived CDR1 and CDR2 are SGHNT and YENEEA. V lost 7 bases, J lost 0 bases, and 13 bases lay in between. The CDR3: CASKELASSYEQYF. Written as DNA, the CDR3 is TGTGCCAGCAAGGAGCTAGCGAGCTCCTACGAGCAGTACTTC.

V is TRBV9 and J is TRBJ1-5; the match to TRBD1 covers 9 bases. The CDR3 spans 15 residues. Germline V gene sequence: CDR1 SGDLS, CDR2 YYNGEE. V shed 2 bases, J shed 5 bases, and the junction held 5 bases outside the gene matches. DNA of the CDR3: TGTGCCAGCAGCGTTGGGACAGGGCTGGATCAGCCCCAGCATTTT. This codes for CASSVGTGLDQPQHF.

The chain carries TRBV6-5 and TRBJ2-2; D may correspond to TRBD1 or TRBD2 (5 bases each). Trimming removed 4 bases at V and 6 bases at J, with 15 bases between. This CDR3 spans 15 amino acids. Germline assignment: CDR1 MNHEY and CDR2 SVGAGI. CDR3 loop: CASSLVRGPPGELFF. The DNA of the CDR3 is TGTGCCAGCAGTTTGGTTCGGGGCCCCCCCGGGGAGCTGTTTTTT.

This clone was picked up a small number of times. This chain joins TRBV7-2 and TRBJ2-1; 7 nucleotides align to TRBD1. Trimming at V came to 6 bases and at J to 0 bases, leaving 8 bases not matched to a gene. The CDR3 sequence is 16 residues long. Germline CDR1 reads SGHTA; CDR2 reads FQGNSA. The CDR3 DNA follows: TGTGCCAGCAGAAAACAGGGGACCCGCTCCTACAATGAGCAGTTCTTC. As protein: CASRKQGTRSYNEQFF.

This chain uses TRBV24-1 with TRBJ1-2, with TRBD1 matching 9 bases. CDR3 length: 13 amino acids. Germline CDR1 and CDR2: KGHDR and SFDVKD. With 4 bases clipped from V and 4 bases from J, the junction kept 0 bases outside the gene matches. CDR3 nucleotides: TGTGCCACCAGTGAGACAGGGGGCTATGGCTACACCTTC. The encoded protein is CATSETGGYGYTF.

The gene calls are TRBV7-3 and TRBJ2-3, with a possible D match to TRBD2 (6 bases). The V end lost 1 base, the J end lost 0 bases, and 11 bases lay between the germline ends. The V gene's germline CDR1 is SGHTA and CDR2 FQGTGA. The CDR3 has 16 residues. The CDR3 is CASSLILAPSTDTQYF. CDR3 DNA sequence: TGTGCCAGCAGCTTAATACTAGCCCCTAGCACAGATACGCAGTATTTT.

J is TRBJ1-2 and V is TRBV6-5; no clear D gene. Germline CDR1 and CDR2: MNHEY and SVGAGI. The V end was cut by 6 bases, the J end by 4 bases, with 6 bases between. There are 11 residues in the CDR3. CDR3 amino acids: CASRGLYGYTF. CDR3 nucleotides: TGTGCCAGCAGAGGTCTCTATGGCTACACCTTC.

The rearrangement joins TRBV9 to TRBJ1-6; a weak D match, TRBD1 (5 bases). Deletions cut 8 bases from V and 6 bases from J, with 18 bases between. The CDR3 contains 15 residues. CDR1 SGDLS and CDR2 YYNGEE come from the germline V gene. The CDR3 loop is CASSERGLGNSPLHF. The CDR3 nucleotides are TGTGCCAGTAGTGAAAGGGGCCTTGGTAATTCACCCCTCCACTTT.

As DNA, the CDR3 is TGTGCCAGCAGAGCCCCTCGGACTAGCGGGGGGGCATATACCGGGGAGCTGTTTTTT. The encoded protein is CASRAPRTSGGAYTGELFF. This rearrangement joins TRBV9 to TRBJ2-2, with 15 positions matching TRBD2. The V and J ends lost 5 bases and 5 bases, in that order; junction bases with no gene match: 13. The CDR3 loop spans 19 amino acids. The germline V gene has CDR1 SGDLS and CDR2 YYNGEE.

A single count supports this clone. The CDR3 nucleotides read TGTGCCAGCGGGCCGGAGAATCAGCCCCAGCATTTT. It yields the protein CASGPENQPQHF. The chain uses TRBV6-6 and TRBJ1-5; D not resolved. Trimming removed 8 bases from V and 4 bases from J, with 9 bases in between. The CDR3 extends over 12 amino acids. Germline lookup yields CDR1 MNHNY and CDR2 SVGAGI (reference sequence).

The chain joins TRBV15 to TRBJ2-7, with TRBD2 identical over 8 bases. This CDR3 comprises 15 residues. CDR1 and CDR2 from the germline V gene are LNHNV and YYDKDF (reference sequence). V dropped 1 base and J dropped 6; count of bases not matched to a gene: 8. The CDR3 DNA is TGTGCCACCAGCAGAGTTCCAGGGGCGGGGGGCGAGCAGTACTTC. This encodes CATSRVPGAGGEQYF.

This clone was found a few times. J is TRBJ2-5 and V is TRBV11-3; D may be TRBD2 (6 bases). The CDR3 is 16 residues long. Trimming stripped 5 bases from V and 3 bases from J, with 19 bases between. Germline CDR1 SGHNT, CDR2 YENEEA. CDR3 bases: TGTGCCAGCAGCCCTCGGGAAGGCGGGACCGAAGAGACCCAGTACTTC. Its protein product is CASSPREGGTEETQYF. Complete variable domain (other parts from reference TRBV11-3 and TRBJ2-5): EAGVVQSPRYKIIEKKQPVAFWCNPISGHNTLYWYLQNLGQGPELLIRYENEEAVDDSQLPKDRFSAERLKGVDSTLKIQPAELGDSAVYLCASSPREGGTEETQYFGPGTRLLVL.

This sequence joins TRBV5-1 and TRBJ2-5, with D perhaps matching TRBD2 (5 bases). V dropped 5 bases and J dropped 4 bases, with 12 bases sitting between them. The CDR3 has 13 amino acids. CDR1 is SGHRS, CDR2 YFSETQ, per germline. The CDR3 reads CASRRPRGETQYF. In DNA form, the CDR3 reads TGCGCCAGCAGACGACCCCGGGGAGAGACCCAGTACTTC.

The chain has TRBV19 and TRBJ2-3; 12 nucleotides align to TRBD2. Germline assignment: CDR1 LNHDA and CDR2 SQIVND (reference sequence). V shed 5 bases, J shed 11 bases, and the junction held 23 bases outside the gene matches. There are 19 residues in the CDR3. CDR3 coding DNA: TGTGCCAGTAGTTCCAAACCCGGGAGAGCTAGCGGGAGGGCTTTCCGGCAGTATTTT. Protein product: CASSSKPGRASGRAFRQYF.

The genes are TRBV7-3 and TRBJ2-7; maybe TRBD2 (5 bases). Trimming pared 1 base from V and 0 bases from J, leaving 13 bases between. Germline values: CDR1 SGHTA, CDR2 FQGTGA. The CDR3 covers 16 residues. The DNA for the CDR3 is TGTGCCAGCAGCTTAAGTCCGACTAAAGGCTCCTACGAGCAGTACTTC. Translation gives CASSLSPTKGSYEQYF. Full variable domain (rest looked up from reference TRBV7-3 and TRBJ2-7): GAGVSQTPSNKVTEKGKYVELRCDPISGHTALYWYRQSLGQGPEFLIYFQGTGAADDSGLPNDRFFAVRPEGSVSTLKIQRTERGDSAVYLCASSLSPTKGSYEQYFGPGTRLTVT.

The chain combines TRBV28 with TRBJ1-5; 9 bases align to TRBD1. V lost 4 bases, J lost 2 bases, and 6 bases stayed unmatched. The CDR3 is 16 residues long. Germline-derived CDR1 and CDR2 are MDHEN and SYDVKM. CDR3 sequence (DNA): TGTGCCAGCAGTTCGGACAGGGGTACGGGCAATCAGCCCCAGCATTTT. Amino acids: CASSSDRGTGNQPQHF.

Regarding this clone: This specimen includes other DNA sequences encoding the same CDR3. DNA for the CDR3: TGTGCCAGCAGCTTGGGGACAGGCACAGATACGCAGTATTTT. This codes for CASSLGTGTDTQYF. V and J are TRBV7-9 and TRBJ2-3; TRBD1 matches at 7 bases. Unmatched junction bases numbered 1, after V lost 3 bases and J lost 1 base. CDR1 and CDR2 (germline): SEHNR, FQNEAQ (reference sequence). The CDR3 is 14 residues long.

This clone was recorded only once. This chain links TRBV6-6 with TRBJ1-1; no reliable D call. CDR1 and CDR2 (germline): MNHNY, SVGAGI (reference sequence). Trimming took 8 bases from V and 1 from J, leaving 8 bases between them. The CDR3 runs to 12 residues. In DNA form, the CDR3 reads TGTGCCAGCGCAACATGGAACACTGAAGCTTTCTTT. This gives the protein CASATWNTEAFF.

CDR3 in amino acids: CASSDSGGTLRDEQYF. CDR3 DNA: TGTGCCAGCAGCGACTCTGGGGGTACACTTCGCGACGAGCAGTACTTC. The chain links TRBV9 to TRBJ2-7; D possibly uses TRBD1 or TRBD2 (5 bases each). Germline-derived CDR1 and CDR2 are SGDLS and YYNGEE. CDR3 length equals 16 residues. The V end was cut by 3 bases, the J end by 5 bases, with 21 bases between.